One sample yielded the 27 T cell receptor beta chains listed below, sequenced in a study of T-cell memory formation after mild COVID-19. TCRdb ran MiXCR on the 5' RACE reads and lists one entry per CDR3 protein. The repertoire consists of about 470,000 distinct CDR3 sequences, with nearly 25% occurring once and the leading ten covering roughly an eighth. Material: PBMCs or a T cell subset sorted from them (not recorded which). These receptors came from an adult woman who had mild COVID-19 (a few samples of this study predate the infection). Cell type and time point are not known.

There are a few counts of this clonotype. The chain links TRBV20-1 to TRBJ2-1, with D tentatively TRBD1 (5 bases). Deletions cut 0 bases from V and 8 bases from J, with 11 bases between. The CDR3 has 13 residues. Germline CDR1 is DFQATT and CDR2 is SNEGSKA (reference sequence). CDR3 sequence: CSARDPGAYEQFF. The DNA of the CDR3 is TGCAGTGCTAGAGATCCTGGGGCCTATGAGCAGTTCTTC.

This clonotype occurred a few times. The rearrangement links TRBV20-1 to TRBJ2-4; tentatively, D is TRBD2 (5 bases). The CDR3 has 14 residues. V was cut by 5 bases and J by 6 bases, with 17 bases left in between. Germline CDR1 is DFQATT and CDR2 is SNEGSKA (reference sequence). CDR3 loop: CSAPLEGDANIQYF. The CDR3 nucleotides read TGCAGTGCTCCACTAGAGGGAGACGCAAACATTCAGTACTTC.

This clonotype was seen at least ten times. The chain carries TRBV19 and TRBJ2-1; D is possibly TRBD2 (6 bases). This CDR3 comprises 19 residues. V shed 1 base and J shed 6 bases, with 25 bases lying between them. Looked up from germline, CDR1 is LNHDA and CDR2 is SQIVND (reference sequence). The CDR3 DNA reads TGTGCCAGTAGTATAGCCAAGGGTTCGGGAGACCATCGGTCCAATGAGCAGTTCTTC. Its translation: CASSIAKGSGDHRSNEQFF.

The chain employs TRBV7-2 and TRBJ2-1; D is unresolved. V lost 4 bases and J lost 6, with 10 bases in between. Looked up from germline, CDR1 is SGHTA and CDR2 is FQGNSA. The CDR3 loop spans 13 amino acids. The CDR3 DNA is TGTGCCAGCAGCTCTTCAATACCCAATGAGCAGTTCTTC. Translation: CASSSSIPNEQFF.

This rearrangement joins TRBV7-2 to TRBJ2-3, with 8 bases that match TRBD2. The junction had 12 bases not matched to a gene; V was cut back by 5 bases and J by 11 bases. CDR1 is SGHTA and CDR2 is FQGNSA in the germline V gene. The CDR3 runs 14 residues. CDR3 coding DNA: TGTGCCAGCAGCCTTTTCGGGCGGGAGGAAAGGCAGTATTTT. Translating it yields CASSLFGREERQYF. Full variable domain (rest looked up from reference TRBV7-2 and TRBJ2-3): GAGVSQSPSNKVTEKGKDVELRCDPISGHTALYWYRQSLGQGLEFLIYFQGNSAPDKSGLPSDRFSAERTGGSVSTLTIQRTQQEDSAVYLCASSLFGREERQYFGPGTRLTVL.

This clonotype was recorded at least ten times. The CDR3 here is CASSPGTSGDNEQFF. The DNA of the CDR3 is TGCGCCAGCAGCCCCGGGACTAGCGGAGACAATGAGCAGTTCTTC. The chain has TRBV5-1 and TRBJ2-1; the match to TRBD2 covers 11 bases. V shed 4 bases and J 5 bases; nucleotides not matched to a gene: 5. CDR1 and CDR2 from the germline V gene are SGHRS and YFSETQ. The length of the CDR3 is 15 residues.

This rearrangement joins TRBV7-3 to TRBJ2-3; D may be TRBD1 or TRBD2 (5 bases each). The germline V and J ends were trimmed by 5 bases and 4 bases, with 28 bases remaining between them. The CDR3 spans 19 residues. The germline CDR1 and CDR2 sequences are SGHTA and FQGTGA. The CDR3 sequence is CASSLLPRDPARGADTQYF. The CDR3 nucleotides are TGTGCCAGCAGCCTACTCCCTCGCGACCCGGCCAGAGGGGCAGATACGCAGTATTTT. Full variable domain (outside the CDR3, taken from reference TRBV7-3 and TRBJ2-3): GAGVSQTPSNKVTEKGKYVELRCDPISGHTALYWYRQSLGQGPEFLIYFQGTGAADDSGLPNDRFFAVRPEGSVSTLKIQRTERGDSAVYLCASSLLPRDPARGADTQYFGPGTRLTVL.

The CDR3 DNA sequence: TGTGCCAGCAGCTTCAGCCGGGACAGACTCACAGATACGCAGTATTTT. Its protein product is CASSFSRDRLTDTQYF. The J gene is TRBJ2-3, the V gene TRBV7-9; 7 bases are shared with TRBD1. Germline assignment: CDR1 SEHNR and CDR2 FQNEAQ (reference sequence). Trimming removed 3 bases from V and 2 bases from J; junction bases left unmatched: 8. This CDR3 contains 16 residues.

The chain combines TRBV3-1 with TRBJ1-1; TRBD1 might be the D (5 bases). Germline-derived CDR1 and CDR2 are LGHDT and YNNKEL (reference sequence). This CDR3 contains 16 residues. V shed 4 bases and J shed 4 bases, with 19 bases lying between them. For the CDR3, the DNA is TGTGCCAGCAGCCTTGGCAGGGTTAATTACGGCACTGAAGCTTTCTTT. Amino acid sequence: CASSLGRVNYGTEAFF.

This clonotype was picked up a small number of times. The chain links TRBV6-5 to TRBJ1-1, with D tentatively TRBD1 (6 bases). Per the germline V gene, CDR1 is MNHEY and CDR2 is SVGAGI. V was pared by 2 bases and J by 7 bases, with 11 bases between. The CDR3 spans 13 residues. The CDR3 protein is CASSYLGQSEAFF. As DNA, the CDR3 is TGTGCCAGCAGTTACCTTGGACAGAGTGAAGCTTTCTTT.

The genes are TRBV6-5 and TRBJ1-1, with 8 bases fitting TRBD1. The CDR3 has 14 amino acids. CDR1 and CDR2 (germline): MNHEY, SVGAGI. V was clipped by 4 bases and J by 4 bases; unmatched bases: 5. Written as DNA, the CDR3 is TGTGCCAGCAGTTCCCGGCAGGGGGCCACTGAAGCTTTCTTT. It codes for CASSSRQGATEAFF.

The V call is TRBV12-3 or TRBV12-4, the J call TRBJ1-1; unclear D gene. This CDR3 is built from 15 residues. Trimming shortened V by 3 bases and J by 3 bases, and 14 bases separated the two germline ends. CDR3 region: CASSFGQGLDTEAFF. Here the CDR3 DNA reads TGTGCCAGCAGTTTCGGTCAAGGGCTGGACACTGAAGCTTTCTTT.

This clonotype was observed at least ten times. The gene calls are TRBV7-2 and TRBJ2-5; TRBD2 might be the D (6 bases). Germline CDR1 reads SGHTA; CDR2 reads FQGNSA. CDR3 size: 18 residues. The germline V and J ends were trimmed by 1 base and 8 bases, with 26 bases remaining between them. The CDR3 DNA reads as TGTGCCAGCAGCTTAGGGCCCCCGGGAGTCTGGGTTCCTCTAACCCAGTACTTC. Amino acid sequence: CASSLGPPGVWVPLTQYF.

The CDR3 protein is CASSLAGGADEQFF. The CDR3 nucleotides are TGTGCCAGCAGCTTAGCGGGAGGGGCGGATGAGCAGTTCTTC. The chain recombines TRBV7-6 with TRBJ2-1, with 7 bases that match TRBD2. CDR1 and CDR2 from the germline V gene are SGHVS and FNYEAQ. CDR3 length: 14 residues. Unmatched junction bases numbered 4, after V lost 0 bases and J lost 8 bases.

J is TRBJ2-5 and V is TRBV7-8; possibly TRBD1 or TRBD2 for D (6 bases each). V dropped 5 bases and J dropped 3 bases, with 16 bases sitting between them. This CDR3 is 15 amino acids long. CDR1 and CDR2 from the germline V gene are SGHVS and FQNEAQ. CDR3 DNA: TGTGCCAGCAGCCCGGAACCGGGGGCTAAAGAGACCCAGTACTTC. Translating it yields CASSPEPGAKETQYF.

The rearrangement links TRBV20-1 to TRBJ2-1; the match to TRBD2 covers 15 bases. Germline CDR1 reads DFQATT; CDR2 reads SNEGSKA (reference sequence). V shed 3 bases, J shed 12 bases, and the junction held 0 bases outside the gene matches. This CDR3 comprises 12 residues. The CDR3 protein is CSARGLAGGQFF. The CDR3 DNA is TGCAGTGCTAGGGGACTAGCGGGGGGGCAGTTCTTC.

J is TRBJ2-5 and V is TRBV3-1; tentative D call: TRBD1 (5 bases). Germline V lookup: CDR1 LGHDT, CDR2 YNNKEL (reference sequence). Trimming took 2 bases from V and 5 from J, leaving 21 bases between them. CDR3 length equals 17 residues. The CDR3 loop reads CASSQRGSQTLGETQYF. The CDR3 DNA reads TGTGCCAGCAGCCAAAGGGGATCACAGACCCTGGGGGAGACCCAGTACTTC.

The V and J genes are TRBV18 and TRBJ2-5, with D tentatively TRBD2 (5 bases). The CDR3 is 13 amino acids. V dropped 2 bases and J dropped 6 bases, with 10 bases sitting between them. Germline CDR1 and CDR2: KGHSH and LQKENI. This CDR3 is CASSPGTRQTQYF. CDR3 nucleotides: TGTGCCAGCTCACCAGGAACTAGGCAGACCCAGTACTTC.

V is TRBV6-2 or TRBV6-3 and J is TRBJ1-1; TRBD1 aligns across 8 bases. This CDR3 has 17 amino acids. Germline loops: CDR1 MNHEY, CDR2 SVGEGT. V gave up 3 bases and J gave up 1 base; unmatched junction bases: 10. CDR3 in DNA: TGTGCCAGCAGTTATAAGGCCAGGGGGCGACAGAACACTGAAGCTTTCTTT. Its protein product is CASSYKARGRQNTEAFF.

V and J are TRBV5-1 and TRBJ2-1; D is perhaps TRBD2 (5 bases). In germline, CDR1 is SGHRS, CDR2 YFSETQ. The V end was cut by 0 bases, the J end by 10 bases, with 11 bases between. The CDR3 sequence is 13 residues long. The CDR3 spells CASSLDGVGEQFF. DNA for the CDR3: TGCGCCAGCAGCTTGGACGGGGTAGGAGAGCAGTTCTTC.

The chain couples TRBV30 to TRBJ1-5, with 7 nucleotides matching TRBD1. The CDR3 spans 13 residues. From germline, CDR1 is GTSNPN and CDR2 SVGIG (reference sequence). Trimming at V came to 1 base and at J to 7 bases, leaving 4 bases not matched to a gene. CDR3 in amino acids: CAWSGTGAQPQHF. In nucleotides, the CDR3 is TGTGCCTGGAGTGGGACAGGCGCCCAGCCCCAGCATTTT.

The chain joins TRBV3-1 to TRBJ2-7, with 7 bases identical to TRBD1. This CDR3 comprises 17 residues. Germline V gene data show CDR1 as LGHDT and CDR2 as YNNKEL (reference sequence). Trimming removed 2 bases from V and 2 bases from J; junction bases left unmatched: 12. CDR3 in DNA: TGTGCCAGCAGCCAACGGGACAGATCTTTATCCCCCTACGAGCAGTACTTC. Its translation: CASSQRDRSLSPYEQYF.

The chain couples TRBV5-5 to TRBJ2-1; maybe TRBD2 (6 bases). The CDR3 is 15 amino acids. The V gene lost 0 bases and the J gene lost 2 bases, with 9 bases spanning the gap. From germline, CDR1 is SGHKS and CDR2 YYEKEE (reference sequence). CDR3 in DNA: TGTGCCAGCAGCTTGGAGGGGAGGACCTACAATGAGCAGTTCTTC. This sequence encodes CASSLEGRTYNEQFF.

The CDR3 nucleotides are TGCAGCGTTGAAGCTCCGACAGGGGCTAGCACAGATACGCAGTATTTT. This translates into CSVEAPTGASTDTQYF. J is TRBJ2-3 and V is TRBV29-1; 8 bases map to TRBD1. There are 16 residues in the CDR3. The V gene end was trimmed by 1 base and the J gene end by 0 bases; junction bases not matched to a gene: 6. Germline V CDR1 and CDR2: SQVTM, ANQGSEA.

This clonotype has more than one count but fewer than ten. V gene TRBV19 combines with J gene TRBJ2-1; 13 bases line up with TRBD2. V was clipped by 8 bases and J by 0 bases; unmatched bases: 7. CDR3 length equals 17 residues. Germline V gene lookup returns CDR1 LNHDA and CDR2 SQIVND (reference sequence). In DNA form, the CDR3 reads TGTGCCAGTCAGCCGGGACTAGCGGGATCCTCCTACAATGAGCAGTTCTTC. Encoded protein: CASQPGLAGSSYNEQFF.

The CDR3 here is CSVEVGEDTQYF. The CDR3, as DNA: TGCAGCGTTGAAGTTGGGGAGGATACGCAGTATTTT. V is TRBV29-1 and J is TRBJ2-3, with D maybe TRBD2 (5 bases). Germline assignment: CDR1 SQVTM and CDR2 ANQGSEA. V shed 1 base and J shed 6 bases, with 8 bases lying between them. The CDR3 contains 12 residues.

This clonotype turned up a few times. The J gene is TRBJ2-1, the V gene TRBV10-3; D is ambiguous. The CDR3 spans 14 residues. Trimming removed 2 bases at V and 4 bases at J, with 9 bases between. Germline V gene lookup returns CDR1 ENHRY and CDR2 SYGVKD. The CDR3 region has the DNA TGTGCCATCAGTGAGCCCCCTCGTTACAATGAGCAGTTCTTC. Protein: CAISEPPRYNEQFF.